The entry that follows covers one TCR beta chain sequence. These data are taken from a study of shared clonotypes between healthy human individuals. Looking at the study overall: Three plates each covered CD4 naive and memory; CD8 naive two, CD8 memory one.

The investigators split CD4+ cells into a CD45RA+ naive subset and a CD45RA-negative memory subset. Researchers divided each subset's genomic DNA evenly across several immunoSEQ plates. Sorted-subset replicate PCRs used approximately 200 ng of genomic DNA. This amount corresponded to tens of thousands of T cell genomes. Profiling relied on immunoSEQ multiplex PCR, and the TCRdb table lists in-frame clones only, not all of them. The table lists nearly 1 million clones, 70% to 85% of them singletons. The source of this sequence is a man aged 18 to 29 in good health. Sequenced input: memory CD4+ T cells sorted from blood. Subset meaning: CD45RA-negative fraction.

The CDR3 is CASSSGRQGWLFF. In DNA, the CDR3 is TGTGCCAGCAGCTCAGGGAGGCAGGGGTGGCTGTTTTTT. The chain carries TRBV7-2 and TRBJ2-2, with D perhaps being TRBD1 or TRBD2 (6 bases each). Germline values: CDR1 SGHTA, CDR2 FQGNSA. The CDR3 is made up of 13 amino acids. Trimming removed 4 bases from V and 13 bases from J, with 16 bases in between.